The T cell receptor (beta chain) under discussion was sequenced for a study of technical replicates of blood from a handful of donors. Judged by abundance, this clone is medium-sized (0.01 to 0.1%). The same CDR3 arises from other DNA sequences in this sample as well. The CDR3 has 14 residues. With V trimmed by 2 bases and J by 4 bases, 2 bases remained unmatched. Germline V CDR1 and CDR2: SGHRS, YFSETQ. Assay used: immunoSEQ multiplex PCR; TCRdb lists only in-frame clones, some missing. Counted here are 60,000 to 65,000 clones, around nine tenths occurring once; the ten biggest clones make up roughly 5.1%.

This chain links TRBV5-1 with TRBJ2-1; TRBD2 matches 8 bases. Specimen: PBMCs. This receptor was obtained from a human donor in good health. Some clones in this sample may be carry-over from other donors' samples. CDR3 DNA sequence: TGCGCCAGCAGCTTTAGCGGGGCATACAATGAGCAGTTCTTC. Translating it yields CASSFSGAYNEQFF.